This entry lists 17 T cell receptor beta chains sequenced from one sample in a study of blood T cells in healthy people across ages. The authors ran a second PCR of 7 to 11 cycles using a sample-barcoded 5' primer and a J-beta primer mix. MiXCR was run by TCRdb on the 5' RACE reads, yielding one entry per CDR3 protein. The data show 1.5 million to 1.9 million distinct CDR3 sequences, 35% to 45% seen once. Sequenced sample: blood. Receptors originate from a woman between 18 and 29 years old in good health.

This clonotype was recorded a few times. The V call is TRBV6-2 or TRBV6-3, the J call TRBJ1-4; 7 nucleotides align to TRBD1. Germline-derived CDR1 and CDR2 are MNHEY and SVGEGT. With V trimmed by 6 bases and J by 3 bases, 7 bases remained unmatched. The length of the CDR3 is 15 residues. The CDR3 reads CASRIDGTANEKLFF. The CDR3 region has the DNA TGTGCCAGCAGGATCGACGGGACAGCTAATGAAAAACTGTTTTTT.

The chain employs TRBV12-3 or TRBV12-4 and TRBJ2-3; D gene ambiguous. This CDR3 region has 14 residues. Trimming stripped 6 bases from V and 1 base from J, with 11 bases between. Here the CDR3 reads CASSPTGRTDTQYF. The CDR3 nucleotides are TGTGCCAGCAGCCCCACTGGACGCACAGATACGCAGTATTTT.

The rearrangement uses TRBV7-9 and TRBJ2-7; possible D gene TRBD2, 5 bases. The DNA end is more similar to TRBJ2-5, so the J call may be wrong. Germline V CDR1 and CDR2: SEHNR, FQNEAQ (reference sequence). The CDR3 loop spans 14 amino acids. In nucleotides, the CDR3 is TGTGCCAGCAGAAGGCTTGGCGGGCCAGAGACCCAGTACTTC. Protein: CASRRLGGPETQYF.

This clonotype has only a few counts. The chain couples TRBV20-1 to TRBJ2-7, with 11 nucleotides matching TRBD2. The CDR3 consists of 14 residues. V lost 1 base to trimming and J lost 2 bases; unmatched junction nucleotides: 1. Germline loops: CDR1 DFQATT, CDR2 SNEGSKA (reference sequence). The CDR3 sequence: CSARVAGGPYEQYF. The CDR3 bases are TGCAGTGCTAGAGTAGCGGGAGGGCCCTACGAGCAGTACTTC.

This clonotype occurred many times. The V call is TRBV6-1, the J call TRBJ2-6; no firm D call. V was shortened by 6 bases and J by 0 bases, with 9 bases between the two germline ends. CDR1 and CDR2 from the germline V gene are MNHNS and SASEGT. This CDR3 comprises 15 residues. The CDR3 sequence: CASRAVLSGANVLTF. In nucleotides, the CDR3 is TGTGCCAGCAGAGCTGTCCTCTCTGGGGCCAACGTCCTGACTTTC.

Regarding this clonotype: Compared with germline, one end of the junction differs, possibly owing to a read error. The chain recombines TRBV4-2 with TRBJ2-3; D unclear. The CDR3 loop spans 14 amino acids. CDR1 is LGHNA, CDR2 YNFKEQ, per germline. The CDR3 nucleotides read TGTGTCAGCAGCCAAAGTCAAGTGGCAGATACGCAGTATTTT. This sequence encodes CVSSQSQVADTQYF.

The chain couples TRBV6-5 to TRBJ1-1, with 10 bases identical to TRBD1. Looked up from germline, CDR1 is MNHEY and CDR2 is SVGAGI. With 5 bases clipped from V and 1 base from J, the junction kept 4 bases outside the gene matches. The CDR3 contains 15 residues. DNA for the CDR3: TGTGCCAGCAGTACGGACAGGGGGTCGAACACTGAAGCTTTCTTT. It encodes CASSTDRGSNTEAFF.

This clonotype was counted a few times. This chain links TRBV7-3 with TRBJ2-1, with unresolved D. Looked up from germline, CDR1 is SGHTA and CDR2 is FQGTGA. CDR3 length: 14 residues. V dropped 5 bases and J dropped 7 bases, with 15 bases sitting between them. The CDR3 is CASSAASYGNEQFF. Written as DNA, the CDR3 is TGTGCCAGCAGCGCTGCCTCTTACGGGAATGAGCAGTTCTTC.

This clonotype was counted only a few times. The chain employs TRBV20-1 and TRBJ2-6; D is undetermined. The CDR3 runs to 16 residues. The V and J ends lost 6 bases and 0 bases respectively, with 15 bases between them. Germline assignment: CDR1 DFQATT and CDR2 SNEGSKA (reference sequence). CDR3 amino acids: CSALLSVVSGANVLTF. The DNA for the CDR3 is TGCAGTGCCCTCCTTTCAGTCGTCTCTGGGGCCAACGTCCTGACTTTC.

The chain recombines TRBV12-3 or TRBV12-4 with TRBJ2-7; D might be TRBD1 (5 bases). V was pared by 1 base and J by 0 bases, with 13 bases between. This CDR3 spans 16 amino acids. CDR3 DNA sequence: TGTGCCAGCAGTTTAGGGCAGACAGTCAACTCCTACGAGCAGTACTTC. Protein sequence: CASSLGQTVNSYEQYF.

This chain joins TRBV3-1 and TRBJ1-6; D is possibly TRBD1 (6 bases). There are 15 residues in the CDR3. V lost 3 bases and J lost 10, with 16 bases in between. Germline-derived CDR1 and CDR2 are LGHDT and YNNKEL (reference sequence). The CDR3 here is CASSQLGGLGSPLHF. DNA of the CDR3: TGTGCCAGCAGCCAGCTAGGGGGGCTGGGATCACCCCTCCACTTT.

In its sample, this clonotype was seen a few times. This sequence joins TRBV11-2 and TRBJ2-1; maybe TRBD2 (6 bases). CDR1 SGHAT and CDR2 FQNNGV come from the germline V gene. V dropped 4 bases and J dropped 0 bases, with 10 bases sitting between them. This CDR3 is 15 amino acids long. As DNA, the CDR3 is TGTGCCAGCAGCTCGACTAGTGCCTCCTACAATGAGCAGTTCTTC. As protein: CASSSTSASYNEQFF.

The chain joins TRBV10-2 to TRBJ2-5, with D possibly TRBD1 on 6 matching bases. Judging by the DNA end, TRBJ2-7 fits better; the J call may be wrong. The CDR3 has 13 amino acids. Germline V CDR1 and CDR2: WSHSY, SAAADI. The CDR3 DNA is TGCGCCAGCAGTAACAGGGCCGATTACGAGCAGTACTTC. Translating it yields CASSNRADYEQYF.

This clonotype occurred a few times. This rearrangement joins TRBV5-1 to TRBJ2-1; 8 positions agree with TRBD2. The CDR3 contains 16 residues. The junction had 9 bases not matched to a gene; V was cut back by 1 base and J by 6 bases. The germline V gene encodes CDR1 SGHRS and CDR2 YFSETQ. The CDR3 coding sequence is TGCGCCAGCAGCTTGACAGCGGGGGACCTTTCCAATGAGCAGTTCTTC. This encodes CASSLTAGDLSNEQFF.

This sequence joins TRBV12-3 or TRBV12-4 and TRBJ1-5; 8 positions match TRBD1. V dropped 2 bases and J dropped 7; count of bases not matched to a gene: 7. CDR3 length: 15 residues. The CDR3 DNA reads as TGTGCCAGCAGTTTAACAGGGGGGGAATCGCAGCCCCAGCATTTT. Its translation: CASSLTGGESQPQHF.

Written as DNA, the CDR3 is TGCGCCAGCAGCCCTAAGCTGGGGCAAGAGGGCTACACCTTC. This encodes CASSPKLGQEGYTF. This chain uses TRBV4-1 with TRBJ1-2; tentative D call: TRBD1 (5 bases). CDR1 MGHRA and CDR2 YSYEKL come from the germline V gene. V was shortened by 4 bases and J by 8 bases, with 17 bases between the two germline ends. The CDR3 is 14 residues long.

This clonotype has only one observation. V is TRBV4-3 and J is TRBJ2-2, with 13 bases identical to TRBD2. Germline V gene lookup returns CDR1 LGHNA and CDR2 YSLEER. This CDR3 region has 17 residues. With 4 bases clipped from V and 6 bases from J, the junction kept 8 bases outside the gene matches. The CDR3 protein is CASSLGLAGEFAGELFF. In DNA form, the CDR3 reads TGCGCCAGCAGCCTAGGACTAGCGGGGGAGTTCGCCGGGGAGCTGTTTTTT.